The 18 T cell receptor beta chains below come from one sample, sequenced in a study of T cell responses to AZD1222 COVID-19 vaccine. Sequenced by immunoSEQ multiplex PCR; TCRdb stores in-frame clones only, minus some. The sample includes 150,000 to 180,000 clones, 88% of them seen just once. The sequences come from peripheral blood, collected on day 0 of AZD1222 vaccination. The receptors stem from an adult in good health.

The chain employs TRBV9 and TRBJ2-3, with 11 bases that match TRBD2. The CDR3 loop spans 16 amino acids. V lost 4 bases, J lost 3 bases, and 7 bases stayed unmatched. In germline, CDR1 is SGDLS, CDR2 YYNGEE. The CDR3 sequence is CASSYSGGASTDTQYF. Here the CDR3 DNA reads TGTGCCAGCAGCTATAGCGGGGGGGCTTCGACAGATACGCAGTATTTT.

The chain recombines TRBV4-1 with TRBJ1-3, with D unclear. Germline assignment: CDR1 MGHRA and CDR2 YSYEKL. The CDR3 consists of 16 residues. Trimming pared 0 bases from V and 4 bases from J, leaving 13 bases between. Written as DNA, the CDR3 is TGCGCCAGCAGCCAAGAGACTGTAGGGCCGGGAAACACCATATATTTT. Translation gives CASSQETVGPGNTIYF.

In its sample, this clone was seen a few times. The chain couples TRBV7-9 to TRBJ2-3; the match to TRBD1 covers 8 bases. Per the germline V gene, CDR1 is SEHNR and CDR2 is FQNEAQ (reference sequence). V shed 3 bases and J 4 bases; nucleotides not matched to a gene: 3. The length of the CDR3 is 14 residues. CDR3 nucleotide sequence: TGTGCCAGCAGCTTCGGACAGGGAGCAGATACGCAGTATTTT. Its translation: CASSFGQGADTQYF.

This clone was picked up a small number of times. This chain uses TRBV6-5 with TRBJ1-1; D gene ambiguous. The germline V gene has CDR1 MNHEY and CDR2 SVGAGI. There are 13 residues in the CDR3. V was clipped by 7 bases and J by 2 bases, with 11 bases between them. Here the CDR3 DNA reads TGTGCCAGCACCGAGGACCCCAACACTGAAGCTTTCTTT. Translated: CASTEDPNTEAFF.

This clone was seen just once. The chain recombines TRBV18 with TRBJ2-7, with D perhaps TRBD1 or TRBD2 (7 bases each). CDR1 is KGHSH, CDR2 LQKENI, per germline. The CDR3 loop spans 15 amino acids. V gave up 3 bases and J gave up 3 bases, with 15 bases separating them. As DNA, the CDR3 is TGTGCCAGCTCACCGGCAGGGGGGGTATACTACGAGCAGTACTTC. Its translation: CASSPAGGVYYEQYF.

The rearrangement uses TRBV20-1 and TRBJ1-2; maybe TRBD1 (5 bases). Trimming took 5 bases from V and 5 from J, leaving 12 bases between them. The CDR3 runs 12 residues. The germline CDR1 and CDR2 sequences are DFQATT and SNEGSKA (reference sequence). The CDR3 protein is CSAGGGSYGYTF. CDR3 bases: TGCAGTGCTGGTGGGGGATCGTATGGCTACACCTTC.

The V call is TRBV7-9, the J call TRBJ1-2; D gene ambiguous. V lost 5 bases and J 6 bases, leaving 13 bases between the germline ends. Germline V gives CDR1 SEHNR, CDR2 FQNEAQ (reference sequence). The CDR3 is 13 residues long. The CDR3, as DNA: TGTGCCAGCAGCCCACGGGCGGCGGATGGCTACACCTTC. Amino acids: CASSPRAADGYTF.

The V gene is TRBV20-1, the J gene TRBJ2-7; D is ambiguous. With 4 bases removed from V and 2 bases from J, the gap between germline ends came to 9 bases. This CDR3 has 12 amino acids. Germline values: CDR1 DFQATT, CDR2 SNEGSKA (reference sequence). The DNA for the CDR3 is TGCAGTGCTAATGATCAGACCTACGAGCAGTACTTC. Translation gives CSANDQTYEQYF.

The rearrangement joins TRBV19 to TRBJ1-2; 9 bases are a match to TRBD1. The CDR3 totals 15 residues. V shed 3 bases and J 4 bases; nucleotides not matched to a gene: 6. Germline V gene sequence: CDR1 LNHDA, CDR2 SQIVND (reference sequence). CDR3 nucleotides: TGTGCCAGTAGTATCGCCGGACAGGGGAGCTATGGCTACACCTTC. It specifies CASSIAGQGSYGYTF.

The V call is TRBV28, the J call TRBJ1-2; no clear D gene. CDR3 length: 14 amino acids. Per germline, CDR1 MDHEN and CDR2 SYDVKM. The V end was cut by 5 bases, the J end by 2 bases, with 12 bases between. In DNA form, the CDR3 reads TGTGCCAGCAGTGCCCTGACAAGCAACTATGGCTACACCTTC. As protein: CASSALTSNYGYTF.

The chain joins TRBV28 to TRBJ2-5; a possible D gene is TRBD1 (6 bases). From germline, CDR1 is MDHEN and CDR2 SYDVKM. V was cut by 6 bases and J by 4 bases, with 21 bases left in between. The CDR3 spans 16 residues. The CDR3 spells CASSDPGQISTETQYF. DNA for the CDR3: TGTGCCAGCAGCGACCCCGGACAGATCTCCACAGAGACCCAGTACTTC.

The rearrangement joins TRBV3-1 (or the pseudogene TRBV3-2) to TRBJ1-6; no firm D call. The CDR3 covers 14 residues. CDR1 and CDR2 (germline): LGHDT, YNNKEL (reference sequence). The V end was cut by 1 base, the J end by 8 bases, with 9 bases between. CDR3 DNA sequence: TGTGCCAGCAGCCAAGGGGGTGGGGATTCACCCCTCCACTTT. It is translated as CASSQGGGDSPLHF.

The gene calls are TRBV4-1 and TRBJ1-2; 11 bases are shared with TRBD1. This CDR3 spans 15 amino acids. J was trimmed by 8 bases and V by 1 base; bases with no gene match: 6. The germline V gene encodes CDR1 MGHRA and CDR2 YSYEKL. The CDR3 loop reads CASSQVGQGAHGYTF. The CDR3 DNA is TGCGCCAGCAGCCAAGTAGGACAGGGGGCGCACGGCTACACCTTC.

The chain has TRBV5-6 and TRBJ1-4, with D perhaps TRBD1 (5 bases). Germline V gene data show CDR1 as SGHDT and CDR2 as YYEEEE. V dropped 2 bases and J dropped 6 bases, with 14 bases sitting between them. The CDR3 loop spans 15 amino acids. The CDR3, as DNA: TGTGCCAGCAGCTTTGGCGGGACTATCGATGAAAAACTGTTTTTT. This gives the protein CASSFGGTIDEKLFF. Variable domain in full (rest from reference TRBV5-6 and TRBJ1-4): DAGVTQSPTHLIKTRGQQVTLRCSPKSGHDTVSWYQQALGQGPQFIFQYYEEEERQRGNFPDRFSGHQFPNYSSELNVNALLLGDSALYLCASSFGGTIDEKLFFGSGTQLSVL.

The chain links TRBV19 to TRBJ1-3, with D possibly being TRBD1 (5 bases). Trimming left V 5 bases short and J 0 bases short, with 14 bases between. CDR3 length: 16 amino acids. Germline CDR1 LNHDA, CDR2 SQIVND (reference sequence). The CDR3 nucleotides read TGTGCCAGTAGTCTCGGGACCGGGAGCTCTGGAAACACCATATATTTT. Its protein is CASSLGTGSSGNTIYF.

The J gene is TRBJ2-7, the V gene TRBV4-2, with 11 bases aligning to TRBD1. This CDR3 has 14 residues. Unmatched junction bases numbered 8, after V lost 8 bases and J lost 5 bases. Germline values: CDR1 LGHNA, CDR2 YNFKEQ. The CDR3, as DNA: TGTGCCAGCTCCGAGGGACAGGGGGTCGACGAGCAGTACTTC. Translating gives CASSEGQGVDEQYF.

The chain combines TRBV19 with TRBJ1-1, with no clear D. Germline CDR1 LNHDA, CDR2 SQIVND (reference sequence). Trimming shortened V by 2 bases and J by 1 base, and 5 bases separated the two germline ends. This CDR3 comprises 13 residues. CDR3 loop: CASSINSNTEAFF. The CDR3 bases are TGTGCCAGTAGTATAAATTCGAACACTGAAGCTTTCTTT.

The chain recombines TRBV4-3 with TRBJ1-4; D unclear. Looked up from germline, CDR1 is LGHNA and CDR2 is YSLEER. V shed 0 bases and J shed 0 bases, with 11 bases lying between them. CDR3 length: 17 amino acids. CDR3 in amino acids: CASSQDIATATNEKLFF. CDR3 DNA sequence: TGCGCCAGCAGCCAAGATATAGCTACTGCAACTAATGAAAAACTGTTTTTT.